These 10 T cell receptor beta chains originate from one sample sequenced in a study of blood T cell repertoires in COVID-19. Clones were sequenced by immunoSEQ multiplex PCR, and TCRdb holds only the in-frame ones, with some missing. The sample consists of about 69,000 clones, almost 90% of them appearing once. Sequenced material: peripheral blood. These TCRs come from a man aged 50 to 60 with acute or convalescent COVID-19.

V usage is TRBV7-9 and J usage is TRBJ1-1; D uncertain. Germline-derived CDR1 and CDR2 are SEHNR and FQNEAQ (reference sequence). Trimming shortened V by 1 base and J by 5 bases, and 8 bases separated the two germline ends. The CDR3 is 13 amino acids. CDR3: CASSLGGETEAFF. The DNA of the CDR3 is TGTGCCAGCAGCTTAGGTGGAGAAACTGAAGCTTTCTTT.

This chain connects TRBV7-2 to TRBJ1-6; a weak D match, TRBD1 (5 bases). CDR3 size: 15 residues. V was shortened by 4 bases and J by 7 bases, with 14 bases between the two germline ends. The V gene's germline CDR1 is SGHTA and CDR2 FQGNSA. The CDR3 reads CASSSRGVENSPLHF. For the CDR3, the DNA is TGTGCCAGCAGCTCTAGGGGTGTAGAAAATTCACCCCTCCACTTT. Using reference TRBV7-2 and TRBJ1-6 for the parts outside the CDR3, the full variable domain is GAGVSQSPSNKVTEKGKDVELRCDPISGHTALYWYRQSLGQGLEFLIYFQGNSAPDKSGLPSDRFSAERTGGSVSTLTIQRTQQEDSAVYLCASSSRGVENSPLHFGNGTRLTVT.

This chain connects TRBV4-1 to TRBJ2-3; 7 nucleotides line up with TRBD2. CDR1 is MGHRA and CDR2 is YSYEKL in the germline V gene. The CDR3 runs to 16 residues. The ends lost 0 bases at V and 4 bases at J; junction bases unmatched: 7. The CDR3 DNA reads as TGCGCCAGCAGCCAAGATCCTGGACTAGTGGCAGATACGCAGTATTTT. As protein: CASSQDPGLVADTQYF.

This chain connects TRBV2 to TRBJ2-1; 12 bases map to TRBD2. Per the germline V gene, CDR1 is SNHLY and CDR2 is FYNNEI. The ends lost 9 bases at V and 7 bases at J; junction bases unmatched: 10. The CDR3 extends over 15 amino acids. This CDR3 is CASGGGLAGWNEQFF. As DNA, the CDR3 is TGTGCCAGTGGGGGTGGACTAGCGGGGTGGAATGAGCAGTTCTTC.

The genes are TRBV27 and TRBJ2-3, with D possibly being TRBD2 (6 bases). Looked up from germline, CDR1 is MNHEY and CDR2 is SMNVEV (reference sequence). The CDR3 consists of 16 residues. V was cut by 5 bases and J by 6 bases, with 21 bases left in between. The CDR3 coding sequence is TGTGCCAGCAGTCCGTTGGGACTCCTACAAGGCGATACGCAGTATTTT. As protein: CASSPLGLLQGDTQYF.

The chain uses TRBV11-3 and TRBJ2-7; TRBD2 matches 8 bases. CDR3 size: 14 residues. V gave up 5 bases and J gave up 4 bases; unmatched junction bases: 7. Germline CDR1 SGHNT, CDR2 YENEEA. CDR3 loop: CASSPGGDKYEQYF. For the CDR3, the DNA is TGTGCCAGCAGCCCGGGGGGGGATAAATACGAGCAGTACTTC.

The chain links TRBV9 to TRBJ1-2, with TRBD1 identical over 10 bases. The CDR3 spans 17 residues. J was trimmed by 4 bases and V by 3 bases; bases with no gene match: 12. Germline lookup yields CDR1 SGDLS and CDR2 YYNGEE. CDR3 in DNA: TGTGCCAGCAGCGCCACCCCCCGGGACAGGGGTACCTATGGCTACACCTTC. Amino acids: CASSATPRDRGTYGYTF. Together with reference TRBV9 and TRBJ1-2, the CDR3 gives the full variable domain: DSGVTQTPKHLITATGQRVTLRCSPRSGDLSVYWYQQSLDQGLQFLIQYYNGEERAKGNILERFSAQQFPDLHSELNLSSLELGDSALYFCASSATPRDRGTYGYTFGSGTRLTVV.

The CDR3 coding sequence is TGTGCCAGCTCACCAACCGGGACTAGCGGCCAGGCCCAGTACTTC. Translating gives CASSPTGTSGQAQYF. The chain links TRBV18 to TRBJ2-5; 11 positions agree with TRBD2. Germline V gene data show CDR1 as KGHSH and CDR2 as LQKENI. This CDR3 is built from 15 residues. The J segment lost 9 bases and the V segment lost 2 bases, leaving 8 bases of the junction unmatched.

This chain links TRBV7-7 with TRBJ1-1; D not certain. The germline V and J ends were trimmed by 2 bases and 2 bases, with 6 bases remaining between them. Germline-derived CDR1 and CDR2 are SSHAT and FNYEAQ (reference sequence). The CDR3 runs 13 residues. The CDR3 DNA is TGTGCCAGCAGCTTACAAATTAACACTGAAGCTTTCTTT. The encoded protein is CASSLQINTEAFF.

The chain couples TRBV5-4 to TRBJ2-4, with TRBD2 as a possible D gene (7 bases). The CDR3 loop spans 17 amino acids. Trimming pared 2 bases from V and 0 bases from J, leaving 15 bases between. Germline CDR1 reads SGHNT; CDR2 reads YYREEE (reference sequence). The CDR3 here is CASSFQGGGLAKNIQYF. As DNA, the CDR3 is TGTGCCAGCAGCTTCCAAGGGGGGGGGCTAGCCAAAAACATTCAGTACTTC.